This T cell receptor beta chain was recovered during a study of T cells in Graves' hyperthyroidism and ophthalmopathy. Across the whole study: Specimen type is peripheral blood, collected at initial diagnosis prior to any treatment.

Researchers amplified the TCR beta CDR3 regions from RNA transcripts. The primer set for the first-round RT-PCR of the TCR CDR3 was HTBI. TCRdb redid the calling of the multiplex PCR reads with MiXCR, one entry per CDR3 protein. This repertoire shows hundreds of thousands of distinct CDR3 sequences, approximately 25% found once; its top ten account for roughly 10%. Duration under 3 months, a NOSPECS grade of at least 4, and a Clinical Activity Score of at least 3 characterized the ophthalmopathy patients. Between the trimmed V and J ends, which lost 2 bases and 5 bases, there was a span of 21 bases. This CDR3 comprises 17 residues. Germline V gene sequence: CDR1 SNHLY, CDR2 FYNNEI.

This chain links TRBV2 with TRBJ2-5; D possibly uses TRBD1 or TRBD2 (6 bases each). The sample was blood. The receptor was derived from a woman aged 25 to 45 with Graves' ophthalmopathy. CDR3 residues: CASSESRRGLNWETQYF. The DNA for the CDR3 is TGTGCCAGCAGTGAATCGAGGAGGGGGTTAAATTGGGAGACCCAGTACTTC.